The 5 T cell receptor beta chains given below trace back to one sample, sequenced in a study of T cells in Graves' hyperthyroidism and ophthalmopathy. The investigators amplified TCR beta CDR3 regions from RNA transcripts. Carried out on the TCR CDR3, a first-round RT-PCR used the HTBI primer set. Via MiXCR, TCRdb re-called the multiplex PCR reads, giving one row per CDR3 protein. The sample holds over 650,000 distinct CDR3 sequences; roughly 17% are singletons and the top ten take around 8%. The specimen sequenced was blood. These receptors originate from a man in his late teens or twenties with Graves' hyperthyroidism.

The V call is TRBV29-1, the J call TRBJ1-1, with D perhaps TRBD1 (6 bases). The CDR3 consists of 13 residues. The V gene lost 7 bases and the J gene lost 3 bases, with 15 bases spanning the gap. The germline V gene has CDR1 SQVTM and CDR2 ANQGSEA. CDR3 region: CSGKQGRYTEAFF. The CDR3 DNA reads as TGCAGCGGAAAACAGGGTCGATACACTGAAGCTTTCTTT.

This clonotype was observed a few times. The rearrangement links TRBV4-3 to TRBJ1-2; D gene unclear. CDR3 size: 14 residues. Looked up from germline, CDR1 is LGHNA and CDR2 is YSLEER. V lost 0 bases and J 8 bases, leaving 13 bases between the germline ends. The CDR3 nucleotides are TGCGCCAGCAGCCAAGATTTCAAATCCCGGGGCTACACCTTC. It specifies CASSQDFKSRGYTF.

This clonotype has more than one count but fewer than ten. V usage is TRBV20-1 and J usage is TRBJ2-7, with 11 bases lining up with TRBD1. V gave up 5 bases and J gave up 2 bases; unmatched junction bases: 8. The CDR3 contains 15 residues. Looked up from germline, CDR1 is DFQATT and CDR2 is SNEGSKA (reference sequence). The CDR3, as DNA: TGCAGTGCTCTCGGTGGGGACAGGGGGGCCTACGAGCAGTACTTC. It specifies CSALGGDRGAYEQYF.

This clonotype has more than one count but fewer than ten. The chain joins TRBV4-1 to TRBJ2-1; 12 bases line up with TRBD2. Trimming cost V 5 bases and J 2 bases; bases outside gene matches: 4. The germline gives CDR1 MGHRA, CDR2 YSYEKL. CDR3 length: 16 residues. In DNA, the CDR3 is TGCGCCAGCAGCGGAAGACTAGCGGGAGCCTACAATGAGCAGTTCTTC. It yields the protein CASSGRLAGAYNEQFF.

The sample holds a few counts of this clonotype. The rearrangement joins TRBV15 to TRBJ2-5; D is possibly TRBD2 (6 bases). V was trimmed by 1 base and J by 3 bases, leaving 12 bases between them. The CDR3 extends over 15 amino acids. CDR1 LNHNV and CDR2 YYDKDF come from the germline V gene (reference sequence). CDR3 DNA: TGTGCCACCAGCAGAGGAGGAGGCGGGGAAGAGACCCAGTACTTC. Translated, it gives CATSRGGGGEETQYF.